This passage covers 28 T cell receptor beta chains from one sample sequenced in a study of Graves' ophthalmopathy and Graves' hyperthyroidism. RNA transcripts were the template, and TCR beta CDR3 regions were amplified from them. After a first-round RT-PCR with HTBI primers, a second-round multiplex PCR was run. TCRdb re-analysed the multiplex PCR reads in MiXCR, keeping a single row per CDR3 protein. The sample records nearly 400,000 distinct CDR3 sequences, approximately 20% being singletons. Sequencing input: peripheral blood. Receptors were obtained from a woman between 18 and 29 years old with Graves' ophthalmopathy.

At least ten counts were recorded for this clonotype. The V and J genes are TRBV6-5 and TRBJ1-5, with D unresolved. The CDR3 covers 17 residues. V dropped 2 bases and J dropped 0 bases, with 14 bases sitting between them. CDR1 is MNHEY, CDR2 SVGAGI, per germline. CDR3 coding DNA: TGTGCCAGCAGTTACGGACCTTCAGGCTTTAGCAATCAGCCCCAGCATTTT. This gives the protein CASSYGPSGFSNQPQHF.

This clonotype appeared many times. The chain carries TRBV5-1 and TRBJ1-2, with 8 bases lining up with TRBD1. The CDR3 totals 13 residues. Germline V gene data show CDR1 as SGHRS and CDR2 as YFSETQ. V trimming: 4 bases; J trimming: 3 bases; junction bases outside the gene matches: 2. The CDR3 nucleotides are TGCGCCAGCAGCACGGACAGGGACTATGGCTACACCTTC. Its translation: CASSTDRDYGYTF.

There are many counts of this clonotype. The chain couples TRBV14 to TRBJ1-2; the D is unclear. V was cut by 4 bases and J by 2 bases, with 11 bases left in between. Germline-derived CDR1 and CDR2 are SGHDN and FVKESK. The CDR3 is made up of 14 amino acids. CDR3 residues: CASSLAETNYGYTF. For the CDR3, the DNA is TGTGCCAGCAGCCTCGCCGAGACGAACTATGGCTACACCTTC.

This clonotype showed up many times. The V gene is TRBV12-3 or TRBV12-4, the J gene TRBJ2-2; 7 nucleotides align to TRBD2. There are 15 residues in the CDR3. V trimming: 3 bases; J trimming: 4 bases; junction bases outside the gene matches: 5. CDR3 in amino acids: CASSFAGEITGELFF. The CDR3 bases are TGTGCCAGCAGTTTTGCGGGAGAAATCACCGGGGAGCTGTTTTTT.

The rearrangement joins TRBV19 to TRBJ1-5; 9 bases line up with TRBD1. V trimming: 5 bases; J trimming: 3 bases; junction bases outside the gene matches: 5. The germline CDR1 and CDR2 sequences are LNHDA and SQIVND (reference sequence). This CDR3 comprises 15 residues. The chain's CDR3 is CASSRDRVDNQPQHF. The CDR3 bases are TGTGCCAGTAGTCGGGACAGGGTAGACAATCAGCCCCAGCATTTT.

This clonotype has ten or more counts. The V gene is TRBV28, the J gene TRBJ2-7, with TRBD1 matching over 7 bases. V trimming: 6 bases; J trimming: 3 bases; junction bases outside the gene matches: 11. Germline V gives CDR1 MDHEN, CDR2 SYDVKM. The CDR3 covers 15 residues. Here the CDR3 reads CASSNSGGRSYEQYF. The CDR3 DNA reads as TGTGCCAGCAGCAATTCAGGGGGACGAAGCTACGAGCAGTACTTC. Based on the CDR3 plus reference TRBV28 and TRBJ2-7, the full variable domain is DVKVTQSSRYLVKRTGEKVFLECVQDMDHENMFWYRQDPGLGLRLIYFSYDVKMKEKGDIPEGYSVSREKKERFSLILESASTNQTSMYLCASSNSGGRSYEQYFGPGTRLTVT.

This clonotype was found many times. As DNA, the CDR3 is TGCGCCAGCAGCCCCAATCCTGGAAACACCATATATTTT. As protein: CASSPNPGNTIYF. The J gene is TRBJ1-3, the V gene TRBV5-1; no clear D gene. The CDR3 consists of 13 residues. CDR1 is SGHRS and CDR2 is YFSETQ in the germline V gene. Trimming took 4 bases from V and 2 from J, leaving 7 bases between them.

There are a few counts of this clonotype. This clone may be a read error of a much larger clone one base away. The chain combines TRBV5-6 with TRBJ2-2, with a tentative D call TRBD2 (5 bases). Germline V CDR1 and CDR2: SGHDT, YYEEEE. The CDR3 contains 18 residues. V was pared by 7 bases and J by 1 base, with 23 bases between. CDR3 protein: CASQISGMARLNTGELFF. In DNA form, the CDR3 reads TGTGCCAGCCAAATATCCGGGATGGCAAGATTGAACACCGGGGAGCTGTTTTTT. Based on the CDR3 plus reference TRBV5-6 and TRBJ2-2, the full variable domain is DAGVTQSPTHLIKTRGQQVTLRCSPKSGHDTVSWYQQALGQGPQFIFQYYEEEERQRGNFPDRFSGHQFPNYSSELNVNALLLGDSALYLCASQISGMARLNTGELFFGEGSRLTVL.

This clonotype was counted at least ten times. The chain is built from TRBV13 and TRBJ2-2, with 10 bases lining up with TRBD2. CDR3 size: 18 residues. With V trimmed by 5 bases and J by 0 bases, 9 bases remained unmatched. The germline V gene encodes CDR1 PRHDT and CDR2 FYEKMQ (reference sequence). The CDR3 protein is CASSPLSGRVANTGELFF. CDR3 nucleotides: TGTGCCAGCAGCCCCCTAAGCGGGAGGGTTGCGAACACCGGGGAGCTGTTTTTT.

The CDR3 DNA reads as TGTGCCACCAGTGATTCGGGAGGATGGACCGGGGAGCTGTTTTTT. Its protein is CATSDSGGWTGELFF. The chain recombines TRBV24-1 with TRBJ2-2; 7 nucleotides line up with TRBD2. This CDR3 contains 15 residues. Per germline, CDR1 KGHDR and CDR2 SFDVKD. Unmatched junction bases numbered 4, after V lost 2 bases and J lost 5 bases.

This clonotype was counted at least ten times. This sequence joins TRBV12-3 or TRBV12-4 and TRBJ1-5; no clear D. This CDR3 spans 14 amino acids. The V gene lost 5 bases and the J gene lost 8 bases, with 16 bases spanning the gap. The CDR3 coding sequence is TGTGCCAGCAGTAGGAGTTGGTTAGGTGAGCCCCAGCATTTT. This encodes CASSRSWLGEPQHF.

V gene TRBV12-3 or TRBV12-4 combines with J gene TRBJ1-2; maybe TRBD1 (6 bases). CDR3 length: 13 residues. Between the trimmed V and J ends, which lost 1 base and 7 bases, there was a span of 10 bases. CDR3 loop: CASSLVGGGGYTF. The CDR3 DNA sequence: TGTGCCAGCAGTTTAGTGGGGGGCGGTGGCTACACCTTC.

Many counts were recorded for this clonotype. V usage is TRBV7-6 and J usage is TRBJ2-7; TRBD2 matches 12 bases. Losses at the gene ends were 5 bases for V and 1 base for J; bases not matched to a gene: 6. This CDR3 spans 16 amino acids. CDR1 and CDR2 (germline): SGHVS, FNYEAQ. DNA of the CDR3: TGTGCCAGCAGCCCCCGACTAGCGGGAGTATCCTACGAGCAGTACTTC. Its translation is CASSPRLAGVSYEQYF.

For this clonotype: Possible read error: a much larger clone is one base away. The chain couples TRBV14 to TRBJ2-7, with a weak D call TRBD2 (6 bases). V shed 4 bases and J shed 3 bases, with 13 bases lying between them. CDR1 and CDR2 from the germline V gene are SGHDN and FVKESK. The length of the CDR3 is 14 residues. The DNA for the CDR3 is TGTGCCAGCAGCCCCATTGCGGGGAACTACGAGCAGTACTTC. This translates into CASSPIAGNYEQYF.

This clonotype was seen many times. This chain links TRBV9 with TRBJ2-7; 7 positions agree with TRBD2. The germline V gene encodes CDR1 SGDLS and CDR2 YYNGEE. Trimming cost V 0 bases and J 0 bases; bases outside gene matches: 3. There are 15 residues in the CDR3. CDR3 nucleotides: TGTGCCAGCAGCGTAGCCCCGGGAGGCTCCTACGAGCAGTACTTC. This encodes CASSVAPGGSYEQYF.

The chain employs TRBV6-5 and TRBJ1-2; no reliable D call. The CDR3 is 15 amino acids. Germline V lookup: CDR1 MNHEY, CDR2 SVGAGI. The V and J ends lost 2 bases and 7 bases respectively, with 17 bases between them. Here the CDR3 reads CASSYGPRYRSGYTF. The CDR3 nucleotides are TGTGCCAGCAGTTACGGTCCCAGGTACCGTTCTGGCTACACCTTC.

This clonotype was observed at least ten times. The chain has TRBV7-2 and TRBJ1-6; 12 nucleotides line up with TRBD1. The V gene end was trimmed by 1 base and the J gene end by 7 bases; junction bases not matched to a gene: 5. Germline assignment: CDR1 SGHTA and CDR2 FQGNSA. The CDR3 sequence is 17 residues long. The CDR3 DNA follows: TGTGCCAGCAGCTTAGGGGACAGGGGGCCCCGCAATTCACCCCTCCACTTT. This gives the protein CASSLGDRGPRNSPLHF.

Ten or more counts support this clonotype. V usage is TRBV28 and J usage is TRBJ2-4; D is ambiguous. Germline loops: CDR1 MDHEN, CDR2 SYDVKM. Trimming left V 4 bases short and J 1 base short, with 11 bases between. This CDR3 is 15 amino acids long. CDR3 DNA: TGTGCCAGCAGTTCTCGGTTGTTGGCCAAAAACATTCAGTACTTC. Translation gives CASSSRLLAKNIQYF.

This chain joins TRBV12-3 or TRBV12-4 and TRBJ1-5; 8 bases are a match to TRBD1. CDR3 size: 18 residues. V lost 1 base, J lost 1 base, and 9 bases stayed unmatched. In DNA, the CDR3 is TGTGCCAGCAGTTTAGGGACAGGGTATTTTAACAGCAATCAGCCCCAGCATTTT. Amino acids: CASSLGTGYFNSNQPQHF.

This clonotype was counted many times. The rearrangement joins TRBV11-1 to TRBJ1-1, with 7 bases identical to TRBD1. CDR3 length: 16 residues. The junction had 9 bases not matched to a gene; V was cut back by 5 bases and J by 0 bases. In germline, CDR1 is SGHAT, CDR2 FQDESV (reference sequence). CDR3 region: CASSPGTATMNTEAFF. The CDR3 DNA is TGTGCCAGCAGCCCGGGGACAGCAACTATGAACACTGAAGCTTTCTTT.

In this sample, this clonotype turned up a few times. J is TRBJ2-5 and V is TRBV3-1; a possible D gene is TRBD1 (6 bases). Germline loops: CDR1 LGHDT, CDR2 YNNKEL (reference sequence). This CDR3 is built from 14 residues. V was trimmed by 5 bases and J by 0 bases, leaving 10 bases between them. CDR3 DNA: TGTGCCAGCAGCACACGGACAGACCAAGAGACCCAGTACTTC. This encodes CASSTRTDQETQYF.

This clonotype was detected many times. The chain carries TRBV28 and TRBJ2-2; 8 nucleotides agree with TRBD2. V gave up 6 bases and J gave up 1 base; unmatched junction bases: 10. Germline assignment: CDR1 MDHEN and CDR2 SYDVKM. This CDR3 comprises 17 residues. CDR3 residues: CASSSVFRGGNTGELFF. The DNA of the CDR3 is TGTGCCAGCAGCTCTGTTTTTCGGGGGGGGAACACCGGGGAGCTGTTTTTT.

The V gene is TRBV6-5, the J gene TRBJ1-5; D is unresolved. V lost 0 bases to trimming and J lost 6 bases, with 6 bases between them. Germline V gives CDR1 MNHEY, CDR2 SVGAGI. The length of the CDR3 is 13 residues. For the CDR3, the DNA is TGTGCCAGCAGTTACTCGTCTCTTCAGCCCCAGCATTTT. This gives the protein CASSYSSLQPQHF.

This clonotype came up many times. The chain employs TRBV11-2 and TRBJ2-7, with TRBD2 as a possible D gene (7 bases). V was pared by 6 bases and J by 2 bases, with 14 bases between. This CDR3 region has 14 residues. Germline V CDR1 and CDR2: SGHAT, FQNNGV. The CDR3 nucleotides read TGTGCCAGCAGTAAGGGGGGGGGCCCCTACGAGCAGTACTTC. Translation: CASSKGGGPYEQYF.

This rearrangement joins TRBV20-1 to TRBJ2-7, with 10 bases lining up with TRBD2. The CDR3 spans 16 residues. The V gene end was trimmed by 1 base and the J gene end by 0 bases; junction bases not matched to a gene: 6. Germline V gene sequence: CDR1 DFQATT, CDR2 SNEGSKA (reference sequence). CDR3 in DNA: TGCAGTGCTAGAGGGCCCATAGCGGGGGGCTCCTACGAGCAGTACTTC. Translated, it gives CSARGPIAGGSYEQYF.

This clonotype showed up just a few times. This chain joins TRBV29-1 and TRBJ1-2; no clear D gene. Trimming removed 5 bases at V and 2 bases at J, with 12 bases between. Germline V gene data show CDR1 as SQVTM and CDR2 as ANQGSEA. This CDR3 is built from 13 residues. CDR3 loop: CSVSRTANYGYTF. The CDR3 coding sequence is TGCAGCGTTAGCCGGACGGCCAACTATGGCTACACCTTC.

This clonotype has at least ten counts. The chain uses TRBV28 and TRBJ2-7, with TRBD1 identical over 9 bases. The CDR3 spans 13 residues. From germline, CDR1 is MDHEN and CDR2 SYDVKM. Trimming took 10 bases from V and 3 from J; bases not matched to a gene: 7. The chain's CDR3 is CATKGQGDYEQYF. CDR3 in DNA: TGTGCCACTAAGGGACAGGGCGACTACGAGCAGTACTTC.

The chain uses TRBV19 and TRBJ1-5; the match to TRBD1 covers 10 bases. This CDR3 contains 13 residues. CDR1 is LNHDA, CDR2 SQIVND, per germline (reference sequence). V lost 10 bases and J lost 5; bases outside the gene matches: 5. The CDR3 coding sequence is TGTGCCACCGACAGGGGGCTTTATCAGCCCCAGCATTTT. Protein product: CATDRGLYQPQHF.